The next 14 T cell receptor beta chains were all read from a single sample in a study of control samples from healthy donors and cancer patients. Measured with immunoSEQ multiplex PCR; TCRdb has only the in-frame clones, and not every one. The repertoire has some 76,000 clones, 85% to 90% of them found once; the top ten carry approximately 18%. Specimen: PBMCs. The receptor source for this set is a man in his sixties with lung cancer.

As concerns this clone: The same CDR3 arises from other DNA sequences in this sample as well. The gene calls are TRBV11-3 and TRBJ1-6; D ambiguous. Germline V gene data show CDR1 as SGHNT and CDR2 as YENEEA. The CDR3 loop spans 12 amino acids. V lost 5 bases and J 8 bases, leaving 7 bases between the germline ends. The CDR3 nucleotides read TGTGCCAGCAGCCTCAAGGATTCACCCCTCCACTTT. Translating gives CASSLKDSPLHF.

The chain combines TRBV6-4 with TRBJ1-6; D unresolved. The CDR3 has 15 residues. V was cut by 3 bases and J by 7 bases, with 13 bases left in between. The germline V gene encodes CDR1 MRHNA and CDR2 SNTAGT. CDR3 sequence: CASSEVNGSNSPLHF. DNA of the CDR3: TGTGCCAGCAGTGAAGTCAACGGCTCAAATTCACCCCTCCACTTT.

The V call is TRBV2, the J call TRBJ1-3; perhaps TRBD1 as D (6 bases). The length of the CDR3 is 14 residues. The V gene lost 8 bases and the J gene lost 2 bases, with 13 bases spanning the gap. Germline lookup yields CDR1 SNHLY and CDR2 FYNNEI. The CDR3 DNA reads as TGTGCCAGCGCTAGGGGGGGAGCTGGAAACACCATATATTTT. Protein: CASARGGAGNTIYF.

This rearrangement joins TRBV29-1 to TRBJ2-1; D gene uncertain. The CDR3 consists of 12 residues. Germline V lookup: CDR1 SQVTM, CDR2 ANQGSEA. The ends were cut back, 5 bases at V and 3 bases at J, with 8 bases in the middle. CDR3 protein: CSVPSSYNEQFF. Written as DNA, the CDR3 is TGCAGCGTTCCCAGCAGCTACAATGAGCAGTTCTTC.

The chain uses TRBV15 and TRBJ1-5; a weak D match, TRBD1 (5 bases). CDR1 and CDR2 (germline): LNHNV, YYDKDF (reference sequence). Trimming took 3 bases from V and 4 from J, leaving 7 bases between them. The length of the CDR3 is 13 residues. The chain's CDR3 is CATSRGTNQPQHF. The DNA for the CDR3 is TGTGCCACCAGCAGGGGGACTAATCAGCCCCAGCATTTT.

The rearrangement links TRBV6-5 to TRBJ2-7, with D perhaps TRBD1 or TRBD2 (6 bases each). Germline V lookup: CDR1 MNHEY, CDR2 SVGAGI. V dropped 5 bases and J dropped 6 bases, with 20 bases sitting between them. The CDR3 contains 15 residues. The CDR3 reads CASSLNRDWGAEQYV. CDR3 bases: TGTGCCAGCAGTCTGAACAGGGACTGGGGGGCCGAGCAGTACGTC.

This chain connects TRBV4-2 to TRBJ1-2; 8 nucleotides match TRBD1. V lost 0 bases, J lost 3 bases, and 6 bases stayed unmatched. Germline lookup yields CDR1 LGHNA and CDR2 YNFKEQ. This CDR3 region has 16 residues. The CDR3: CASSQERTGLYYGYTF. CDR3 DNA sequence: TGTGCCAGCAGCCAAGAGAGGACAGGGTTATACTATGGCTACACCTTC.

The chain joins TRBV5-1 to TRBJ1-3; D unclear. Trimming cost V 1 base and J 2 bases, with 1 base left between them. The germline gives CDR1 SGHRS, CDR2 YFSETQ. There are 12 residues in the CDR3. This CDR3 reads CASSLTGNTIYF. The CDR3 DNA reads TGCGCCAGCAGCTTGACTGGAAACACCATATATTTT.

The gene calls are TRBV19 and TRBJ1-3; tentatively, D is TRBD1 (5 bases). The CDR3 totals 15 residues. V was clipped by 5 bases and J by 2 bases, with 13 bases between them. The germline gives CDR1 LNHDA, CDR2 SQIVND (reference sequence). This CDR3 is CASSVRVKTGNTIYF. The CDR3 DNA follows: TGTGCCAGTAGTGTCAGGGTGAAGACTGGAAACACCATATATTTT.

V gene TRBV12-5 combines with J gene TRBJ1-2, with a weak D call TRBD1 (5 bases). V was cut by 3 bases and J by 4 bases, with 18 bases left in between. The CDR3 sequence is 16 residues long. CDR1 is LGHNT, CDR2 FRNRAP, per germline. CDR3 loop: CASGLSFGAGGYGYTF. CDR3 nucleotides: TGTGCTAGTGGTTTATCATTTGGGGCCGGAGGCTATGGCTACACCTTC.

This chain joins TRBV15 and TRBJ1-2; D uncertain. This CDR3 has 16 amino acids. Looked up from germline, CDR1 is LNHNV and CDR2 is YYDKDF (reference sequence). Trimming took 1 base from V and 0 from J, leaving 12 bases between them. The CDR3: CATSRGSGDSNYGYTF. In DNA, the CDR3 is TGTGCCACCAGCAGAGGGAGTGGAGATTCTAACTATGGCTACACCTTC.

V gene TRBV6-5 combines with J gene TRBJ1-2; tentative D call: TRBD1 (6 bases). The CDR3 has 14 amino acids. V was pared by 6 bases and J by 6 bases, with 17 bases between. The germline CDR1 and CDR2 sequences are MNHEY and SVGAGI. The CDR3 DNA follows: TGTGCCAGCAGCGGAACAACAGGGTTCGATGGCTACACCTTC. Amino acids: CASSGTTGFDGYTF.

The chain combines TRBV6-2 or TRBV6-3 with TRBJ2-3; D is ambiguous. There are 14 residues in the CDR3. V lost 4 bases, J lost 1 base, and 9 bases lay in between. The germline V gene has CDR1 MNHEY and CDR2 SVGEGT. The CDR3 bases are TGTGCCAGCAGTTTTCTGATAGGCACAGATACGCAGTATTTT. It encodes CASSFLIGTDTQYF.

The genes are TRBV18 and TRBJ1-1; TRBD1 is a possible D gene (5 bases). Per germline, CDR1 KGHSH and CDR2 LQKENI. The CDR3 runs to 13 residues. V was shortened by 2 bases and J by 2 bases, with 6 bases between the two germline ends. The CDR3 reads CASSPGANTEAFF. The DNA for the CDR3 is TGTGCCAGCTCACCAGGGGCCAACACTGAAGCTTTCTTT.